The 17 T cell receptor beta chains listed next were all sequenced from one sample in a study of metastatic and nonmetastatic thyroid tumors. TCRdb re-called the PCR reads through MiXCR. Found here are 3,500 to 4,500 clones, around 35% of them singletons; the top ten hold approximately 27%. Thyroid surgery was preceded by no treatment in any patient. Source material: adjacent normal tissue. The receptors here all came from a male donor with papillary thyroid cancer or a benign thyroid nodule (not recorded which). Some clones in this sample may be carry-over from other donors' samples.

CDR3: CASSPRVPRDEQFF. The CDR3 coding sequence is TGCGCCAGCAGCCCCCGGGTCCCGAGGGATGAGCAGTTCTTC. The genes are TRBV5-1 and TRBJ2-1; TRBD2 is a possible D gene (5 bases). Trimming took off 4 bases at V and 8 bases at J, with 16 bases between the two ends. The CDR3 has 14 residues. Germline V gives CDR1 SGHRS, CDR2 YFSETQ.

The chain links TRBV18 to TRBJ2-7; 8 positions match TRBD1. V lost 4 bases to trimming and J lost 3 bases; unmatched junction nucleotides: 8. Germline loops: CDR1 KGHSH, CDR2 LQKENI. This CDR3 comprises 15 residues. The CDR3 nucleotides are TGTGCCAGCTCACGGACAGGGACGGCTCTCTACGAGCAGTACTTC. Translated: CASSRTGTALYEQYF.

The chain employs TRBV7-8 and TRBJ2-3; 10 bases map to TRBD2. V lost 5 bases and J lost 0; bases outside the gene matches: 5. This CDR3 spans 16 amino acids. Germline CDR1 and CDR2: SGHVS and FQNEAQ. CDR3 sequence reads: CASSPSSGGSTDTQYF. The CDR3 nucleotides read TGTGCCAGCAGCCCGTCTAGCGGGGGAAGCACAGATACGCAGTATTTT.

This clone is judged medium-sized. V is TRBV11-3 and J is TRBJ2-3, with D tentatively TRBD1 (5 bases). The CDR3 covers 15 residues. The ends were cut back, 1 base at V and 4 bases at J, with 12 bases in the middle. The germline gives CDR1 SGHNT, CDR2 YENEEA. As DNA, the CDR3 is TGTGCCAGCAGCTTAGTTAGGGGTTTCCCAGATACGCAGTATTTT. The encoded protein is CASSLVRGFPDTQYF.

A few counts support this clone. This chain joins TRBV12-3 or TRBV12-4 and TRBJ2-7; D not certain. The CDR3 length is 15 residues. V was pared by 3 bases and J by 0 bases, with 12 bases between. This CDR3 is CASSFGAGCSYEQYF. The CDR3 region has the DNA TGTGCCAGCAGTTTTGGAGCTGGGTGCTCCTACGAGCAGTACTTC.

The genes are TRBV15 and TRBJ1-4, with 7 bases lining up with TRBD1. Losses at the gene ends were 2 bases for V and 7 bases for J; bases not matched to a gene: 13. Germline lookup yields CDR1 LNHNV and CDR2 YYDKDF (reference sequence). The CDR3 runs 17 residues. The CDR3 region has the DNA TGTGCCACCAGCAGAAACGGACTCGCCAGGGGGTGTGAAAAACTGTTTTTT. It translates to CATSRNGLARGCEKLFF.

As for this clone: The junction departs from germline at one end; a sequencing error may be responsible. J is TRBJ2-5 and V is TRBV12-3 or TRBV12-4; D is undetermined. This CDR3 comprises 14 residues. The CDR3 protein is CSISFGRIQETLYF. DNA for the CDR3: TGTTCCATCAGTTTCGGCCGGATCCAAGAGACCCTGTACTTC.

The CDR3 DNA reads as TGTGCCAGCAGTAACGGGGGGACACTAGAGACCCAGTACTTC. Translating gives CASSNGGTLETQYF. This chain links TRBV6-1 with TRBJ2-5; tentatively, D is TRBD2 (7 bases). Trimming stripped 5 bases from V and 4 bases from J, with 14 bases between. This CDR3 region has 14 residues. Germline assignment: CDR1 MNHNS and CDR2 SASEGT.

This clone has just a few counts. The chain recombines TRBV6-5 with TRBJ1-5; 7 nucleotides align to TRBD1. Germline lookup yields CDR1 MNHEY and CDR2 SVGAGI. The CDR3 loop spans 15 amino acids. V shed 4 bases, J shed 0 bases, and the junction held 3 bases outside the gene matches. The chain's CDR3 is CASSLTGSSNQPQHF. Here the CDR3 DNA reads TGTGCCAGCAGTTTGACAGGGTCTAGCAATCAGCCCCAGCATTTT.

The rearrangement links TRBV5-1 to TRBJ1-1, with D unresolved. The V and J ends lost 1 base and 6 bases respectively, with 10 bases between them. CDR1 and CDR2 from the germline V gene are SGHRS and YFSETQ. This CDR3 is built from 13 residues. The CDR3 DNA reads TGCGCCAGCAGCTTGTTGGACGGCTCTGAAGCTTTCTTT. Protein product: CASSLLDGSEAFF.

This clone was counted between two and nine times. The V gene is TRBV6-9, the J gene TRBJ1-2, with TRBD1 as a possible D gene (5 bases). The V end lost 5 bases, the J end lost 5 bases, and 12 bases lay between the germline ends. The germline gives CDR1 MNHGY, CDR2 SVAAGI. The CDR3 extends over 13 amino acids. In nucleotides, the CDR3 is TGTGCCAGCAGTGAACCTCCAGGGTATGGCTACACCTTC. This gives the protein CASSEPPGYGYTF.

This clone has only a few counts. The chain joins TRBV9 to TRBJ2-1; D remains ambiguous. The ends were cut back, 0 bases at V and 9 bases at J, with 4 bases in the middle. CDR3 length equals 11 residues. The V gene's germline CDR1 is SGDLS and CDR2 YYNGEE. The CDR3 here is CASSVAGEQFF. CDR3 sequence (DNA): TGTGCCAGCAGCGTAGCCGGTGAGCAGTTCTTC.

The V call is TRBV12-3 or TRBV12-4, the J call TRBJ2-2; no reliable D call. The CDR3 is 14 residues long. Trimming stripped 1 base from V and 7 bases from J, with 10 bases between. The CDR3 here is CASSLDGYGGELFF. The CDR3, as DNA: TGTGCCAGCAGTTTAGACGGGTATGGCGGGGAGCTGTTTTTT.

This clone is large by share. The rearrangement joins TRBV6-1 to TRBJ2-3; TRBD2 agrees at 8 bases. The germline V gene encodes CDR1 MNHNS and CDR2 SASEGT. With 3 bases clipped from V and 1 base from J, the junction kept 0 bases outside the gene matches. The CDR3 is made up of 14 amino acids. The CDR3, as DNA: TGTGCCAGCAGTGAGCGGGGGGGCACAGATACGCAGTATTTT. It encodes CASSERGGTDTQYF.

The rearrangement joins TRBV2 to TRBJ2-2; D is ambiguous. This CDR3 has 13 residues. Trimming cost V 0 bases and J 7 bases, with 6 bases left between them. Germline assignment: CDR1 SNHLY and CDR2 FYNNEI. The CDR3 sequence: CASSEAESGELFF. The CDR3 DNA reads TGTGCCAGCAGTGAAGCCGAAAGCGGGGAGCTGTTTTTT.

CDR3 DNA: TGTGCCAGCAGTTACTCGAGAATCATAGGGAATACGCAGTATTTT. This encodes CASSYSRIIGNTQYF. The chain couples TRBV6-2 or TRBV6-3 to TRBJ2-3; D not resolved. This CDR3 contains 15 residues. Trimming pared 0 bases from V and 7 bases from J, leaving 14 bases between. Germline CDR1 reads MNHEY; CDR2 reads SVGEGT.

This clone has a handful of counts. The junction does not match germline at one end; this may be a read error. This rearrangement joins TRBV27 to TRBJ2-7; TRBD2 matches at 10 bases. CDR1 is MNHEY and CDR2 is SMNVEV in the germline V gene (reference sequence). This CDR3 has 15 residues. The CDR3 bases are TGTGCCAGCAGTTACCCTAGCGGGAGCTCCTACGATCAGTACTTC. It codes for CASSYPSGSSYDQYF.